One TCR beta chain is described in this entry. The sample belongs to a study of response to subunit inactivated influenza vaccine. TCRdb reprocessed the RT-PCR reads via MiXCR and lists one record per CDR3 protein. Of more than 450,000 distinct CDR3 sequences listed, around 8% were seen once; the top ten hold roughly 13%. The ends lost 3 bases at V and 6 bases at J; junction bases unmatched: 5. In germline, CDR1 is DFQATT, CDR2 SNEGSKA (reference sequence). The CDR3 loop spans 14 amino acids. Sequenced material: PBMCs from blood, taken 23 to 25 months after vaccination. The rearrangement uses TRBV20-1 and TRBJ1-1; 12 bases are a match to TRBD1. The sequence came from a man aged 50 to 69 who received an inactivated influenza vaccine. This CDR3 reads CSARQGQGAAEAFF. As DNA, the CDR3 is TGCAGTGCTAGGCAGGGACAGGGGGCGGCTGAAGCTTTCTTT.